This TCR beta chain derives from a study of technical replicates of blood from a handful of donors. Profiling relied on immunoSEQ multiplex PCR, and the TCRdb table lists in-frame clones only, not all of them. The table lists roughly 82,000 clones, around nine tenths of them singletons. The CDR3 has 13 amino acids. The V and J ends lost 0 bases and 13 bases, in that order; junction bases with no gene match: 7. Germline CDR1 is SGHRS and CDR2 is YFSETQ. Sequenced input: T cells isolated from PBMCs. The source of this sequence is a human donor in good health. This chain links TRBV5-1 with TRBJ2-1, with 7 bases fitting TRBD1. CDR3 DNA: TGCGCCAGCAGCTTGGACAGGGGATGGGCTCAGTTCTTC. It is translated as CASSLDRGWAQFF.